This TCR beta chain originates from a study of blood T cell repertoires in COVID-19. The wider study: The United States, Italy and Spain were the sources of the acute and convalescent COVID-19 samples. T cells, B-cell-depleted T cells, or PBMCs provided the cDNA or gDNA that served as material.

In the authors' workflow: Cell counts per sample came from amplifying reference gene primers. Using immunoSEQ multiplex PCR, the repertoire was profiled, and TCRdb retains in-frame clones only, with some absent. For V, J and clone size, that table is used; D and trimming come from the DNA. The table records tens of thousands of clones, about 88% of them present only once. The CDR3 extends over 15 amino acids. J lost 10 bases, V lost 6 bases, and 15 bases had no gene match. The germline V gene has CDR1 SGHRS and CDR2 YFSETQ. Sequencing was performed on peripheral blood. The chain carries TRBV5-1 and TRBJ2-1; 8 nucleotides align to TRBD2. The TCR originated in a man in his 60s with active COVID-19. CDR3 region: CASNKGSGKWQEQFF. CDR3 bases: TGCGCCAGCAATAAGGGTAGCGGGAAATGGCAGGAGCAGTTCTTC.